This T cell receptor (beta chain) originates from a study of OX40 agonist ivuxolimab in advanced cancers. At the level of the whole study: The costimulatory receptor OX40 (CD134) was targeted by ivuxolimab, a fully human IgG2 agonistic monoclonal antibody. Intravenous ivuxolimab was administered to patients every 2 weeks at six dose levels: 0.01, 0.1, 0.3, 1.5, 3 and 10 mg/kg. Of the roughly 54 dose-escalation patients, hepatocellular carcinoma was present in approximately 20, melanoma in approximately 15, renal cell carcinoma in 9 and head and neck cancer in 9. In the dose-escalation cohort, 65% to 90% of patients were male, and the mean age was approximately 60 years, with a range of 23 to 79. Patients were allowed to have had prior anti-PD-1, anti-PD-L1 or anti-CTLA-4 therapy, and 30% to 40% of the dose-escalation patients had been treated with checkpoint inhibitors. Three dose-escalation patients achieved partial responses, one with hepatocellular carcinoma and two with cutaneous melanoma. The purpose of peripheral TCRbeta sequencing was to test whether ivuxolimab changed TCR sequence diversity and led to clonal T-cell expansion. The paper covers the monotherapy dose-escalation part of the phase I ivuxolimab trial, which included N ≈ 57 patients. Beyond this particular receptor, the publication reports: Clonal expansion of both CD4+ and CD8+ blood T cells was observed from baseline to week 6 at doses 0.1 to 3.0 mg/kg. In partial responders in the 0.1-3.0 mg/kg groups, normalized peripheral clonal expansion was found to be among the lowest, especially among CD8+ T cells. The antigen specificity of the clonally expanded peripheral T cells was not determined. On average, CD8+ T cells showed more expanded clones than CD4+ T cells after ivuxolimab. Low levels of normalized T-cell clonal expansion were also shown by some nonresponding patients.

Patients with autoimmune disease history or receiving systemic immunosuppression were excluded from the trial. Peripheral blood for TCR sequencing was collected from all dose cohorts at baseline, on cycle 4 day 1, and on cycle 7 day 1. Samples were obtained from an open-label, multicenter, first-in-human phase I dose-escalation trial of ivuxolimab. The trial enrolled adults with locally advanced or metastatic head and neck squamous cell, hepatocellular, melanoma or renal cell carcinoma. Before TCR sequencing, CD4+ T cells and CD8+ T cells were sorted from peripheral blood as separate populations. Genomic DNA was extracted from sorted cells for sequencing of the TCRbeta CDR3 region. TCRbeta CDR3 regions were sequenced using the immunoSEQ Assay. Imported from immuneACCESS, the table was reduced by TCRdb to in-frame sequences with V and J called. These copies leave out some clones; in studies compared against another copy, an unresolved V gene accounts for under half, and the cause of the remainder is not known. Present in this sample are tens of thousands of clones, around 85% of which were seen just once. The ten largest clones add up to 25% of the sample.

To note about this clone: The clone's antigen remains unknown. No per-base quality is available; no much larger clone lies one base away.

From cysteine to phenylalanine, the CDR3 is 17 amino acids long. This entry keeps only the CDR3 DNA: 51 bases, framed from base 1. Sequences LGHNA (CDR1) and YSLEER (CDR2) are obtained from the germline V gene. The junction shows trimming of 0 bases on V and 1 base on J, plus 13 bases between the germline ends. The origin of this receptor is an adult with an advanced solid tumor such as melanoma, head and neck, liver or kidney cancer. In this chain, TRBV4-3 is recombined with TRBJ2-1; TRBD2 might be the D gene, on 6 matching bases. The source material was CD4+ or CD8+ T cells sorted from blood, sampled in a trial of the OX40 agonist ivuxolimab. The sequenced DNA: TGCGCCAGCAGCCAAGATACAAGCGGGCTTTCCTACAATGAGCAGTTCTTC. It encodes CASSQDTSGLSYNEQFF.